This is a list of T cell receptor beta chains from one sample in a study of cytomegalovirus exposure and HLA in healthy donors. TCRdb keeps only in-frame clones here, not all; method: immunoSEQ multiplex PCR. The sample holds about 120,000 clones, over 8.5% seen once. Sequenced input: PBMCs. These receptors were taken from a woman aged 35 to 49 in good health and CMV-seropositive. Each CDR3 is given with its conserved first and last residue. A D gene is named only where the DNA matches it firmly. Only some rows state a clone size, as once, few, many or a class for expanded clones.

J gene	clone size	D gene	V gene	CDR3 DNA	CDR3 protein
TRBJ1-5	few	TRBD1	TRBV7-9	TGTGCCAGCAGTTTAGGGACAGTTTCGATCCAGCATTTT	CASSLGTVSIQHF
TRBJ1-1	few	-	TRBV5-1	TGCGCCAGCAGCTTGGAAGTCTGGGGGCTTAGGAACACTGAAGCTTTCTTT	CASSLEVWGLRNTEAFF
TRBJ1-1	-	-	TRBV28	TGTGCCAGCAATCTAGTGAACACTGAAGCTTTCTTT	CASNLVNTEAFF
TRBJ1-2	few	TRBD1	TRBV27	TGTGCCAGCAGATCACCAGGGGGCTCGATCTATGGCTACACCTTC	CASRSPGGSIYGYTF
TRBJ2-2	-	-	TRBV7-9	TGTGCCAGCAACCGCCTTGGGGGGGCAAAGGCCGGGGAGCTGTTTTTT	CASNRLGGAKAGELFF
TRBJ2-7	-	-	TRBV19	TGTGCCAGTAGTATTGATCCAGGAACCTACGAGCAGTACTTC	CASSIDPGTYEQYF
TRBJ1-6	-	TRBD1	TRBV18	TGTGCCAGCTCACTGGGACAGGGGAAGGGATCACCCCTCCACTTT	CASSLGQGKGSPLHF
TRBJ2-7	-	-	TRBV11-2	TGTGCCAGCAGCTTAGTATCCAGGGATTGGGGAGAGCAGTACTTC	CASSLVSRDWGEQYF
TRBJ1-1	-	-	TRBV6-5	TGTGCCAGCAGTCTAATGAAAGGGGGTATTACTGAAGCTTTCTTT	CASSLMKGGITEAFF
TRBJ1-4	few	TRBD1	TRBV7-9	TGTGCCAGCAGCCCGGGACAGCTGGATGAAAAACTGTTTTTT	CASSPGQLDEKLFF
TRBJ1-5	once	TRBD1	TRBV10-3	TGTGCCATCAGGGACAGGGACTATCAGCCCCAGAATTTT	CAIRDRDYQPQNF
TRBJ2-5	few	-	TRBV7-8	TGTGCCAGCAGCCCCTGGGACGGAGGGGAGCAGTACTTC	CASSPWDGGEQYF
TRBJ2-1	few	-	TRBV10-3	TGTGCCATCAGTGAGGAGAGCGGTGAGCAGTTCTTC	CAISEESGEQFF
TRBJ1-1	few	-	TRBV5-6	TGTGCCAGCGCGGGGACGCCAAACACTGAAGCTTTCTTT	CASAGTPNTEAFF
TRBJ1-1	few	-	TRBV5-1	TGCGCCAGCGGCGGGGGCACAAGGAACACTGAAGCTTTCTTT	CASGGGTRNTEAFF
TRBJ1-2	few	-	TRBV11-2	TGTGCCAGCTCCACCCTACCCCCCACGGACAGCACTAACTATGGCTACACCTTC	CASSTLPPTDSTNYGYTF
TRBJ1-2	-	-	TRBV6-5	TGTGCCACCGGACGGGAGAACTATGGCTACACCTTC	CATGRENYGYTF
TRBJ1-2	few	-	TRBV9	TGTGCCAGCAGCGCCGGGGGTTACTATGGCTACACCTTC	CASSAGGYYGYTF
TRBJ1-2	-	TRBD1	TRBV2	TGTGCCAGCAGTTTCTCACAGGGGGCAGATGGCTACACCTTC	CASSFSQGADGYTF
TRBJ1-4	few	TRBD1	TRBV5-1	TGCGCCAGCAGCAAGGAGCCAGGGGGCGTTACCCGAGAAAAACTGTTTTTT	CASSKEPGGVTREKLFF
TRBJ2-7	few	TRBD1	TRBV7-2	TGTGCCCACTCGGCGAAACGGACAGGGGACACTCTATCCTACGAGCAGTACTTC	CAHSAKRTGDTLSYEQYF
TRBJ2-1	-	TRBD2	TRBV4-2	TGTGCCAGCAGCCTCGCTAGCGGGGGGAACAATGAGCAGTTCTTC	CASSLASGGNNEQFF
TRBJ2-7	few	TRBD1	TRBV4-2	TGTGCCAGCAGCCAAGATCCCAACAGGGGGCAATACGAGCAGTACTTC	CASSQDPNRGQYEQYF
TRBJ2-1	few	-	TRBV9	TGTGCCAGCAGCCCGCCGGGTGGGGAGGCGAGTCATGAGCAGTTCTTC	CASSPPGGEASHEQFF
TRBJ1-5	-	-	TRBV6-6	TGTGCCAGCAGCCCCCGACAGTATAGCAATCAGCCCCAGCATTTT	CASSPRQYSNQPQHF
TRBJ1-2	few	-	TRBV27	TGTGCCAGCAGCGACCGGGGGGCGGGAAACTATGGCTACACCTTC	CASSDRGAGNYGYTF
TRBJ2-7	few	-	TRBV29-1	TGCAGCGCTCAGAGGGCAGGTACCTACGAGCAGTACTTC	CSAQRAGTYEQYF
TRBJ2-7	few	-	TRBV2	TGTGCCAGCAGTGCACTGACAGTCGCCAGGGAGCAGTACTTC	CASSALTVAREQYF
TRBJ1-6	few	-	TRBV19	TGTGCCAGTAGTATGACAAGGCCTAATAATTCACCCCTCCACTTT	CASSMTRPNNSPLHF
TRBJ1-1	few	-	TRBV6-1	TGTGCCAGCAGTGGCCTTACGAGTTCTATGAACACTGAAGCTTTCTTT	CASSGLTSSMNTEAFF
TRBJ2-1	few	TRBD2	TRBV5-1	TGCGCCAGCAGCTTGGGACTAGCGGGCCCCTTCGAGGAGCAGTTCTTC	CASSLGLAGPFEEQFF
TRBJ1-5	-	-	TRBV2	TGTGCCAGCAGTGAAGGGCAGGTACACCAGCCCCAGCATTTT	CASSEGQVHQPQHF
TRBJ2-4	few	-	TRBV9	TGTGCCAGCAGCGTAGCTACAGGGGATCCGGGGGACATTCAGTACTTC	CASSVATGDPGDIQYF
TRBJ1-6	few	TRBD1	TRBV10-3	TGTGCCATCAGTGAGTCAAATCGGGACAGGGCGGGATCACCCCTCCACTTT	CAISESNRDRAGSPLHF
TRBJ1-1	-	-	TRBV7-6	TGTGCCAGCAGCTCAGGCGGGCACGCGGGCGCCACTGAAGCTTTCTTT	CASSSGGHAGATEAFF
TRBJ2-7	-	-	TRBV11-2	TGTGCCAGCAGCTTATTGGGGAGTCCCCTCGACGAGCAGTACTTC	CASSLLGSPLDEQYF
TRBJ1-4	-	-	TRBV15	TGTGCCACCAGCAGAGATCGGCAGGTTCCAGAAAAACTGTTTTTT	CATSRDRQVPEKLFF
TRBJ1-1	few	-	TRBV18	TGTGCCAGCTCACTTACACCGCCCCACACTGAAGCTTTCTTT	CASSLTPPHTEAFF
TRBJ2-1	few	-	TRBV27	TGTGCCAGCAGTTTTCGAGGCTCCTCCTACAATGAGCAGTTCTTC	CASSFRGSSYNEQFF
TRBJ1-1	-	TRBD1	TRBV19	TGTGCCAGCGTTACCGGGACAGGAGCTTTCTTT	CASVTGTGAFF
TRBJ1-4	few	-	TRBV25-1	TGTGCCAGCAGTGATCATACAGGGAGGGCTAATGAAAAACTGTTTTTT	CASSDHTGRANEKLFF
TRBJ2-7	-	TRBD2	TRBV5-4	TGTGCCATCGGGGACTACAACGCCTACGAGCAGTACTTC	CAIGDYNAYEQYF
TRBJ1-2	few	-	TRBV20-1	TGCAGTGCCCACCCTGAGCATGGCTACACCTTC	CSAHPEHGYTF
TRBJ1-4	-	-	TRBV15	TGTGCCACCAACACAGGGAGTCGCACTAATGAAAAACTGTTTTTT	CATNTGSRTNEKLFF
TRBJ1-1	-	TRBD1	TRBV19	TGTGCCAGTATGACAGGGTCGAACACTGAAGCTTTCTTT	CASMTGSNTEAFF
TRBJ1-2	few	-	TRBV10-3	TGTGCCATCAGTGGGATCAGGGGACGTGAGAACTATGGCTACACCTTC	CAISGIRGRENYGYTF
TRBJ1-6	few	-	TRBV6-1	TGTGCCAGCAGGGCAGACGGGAACAATTCACCCCTCCACTTT	CASRADGNNSPLHF
TRBJ1-1	few	-	TRBV5-1	TGCGCCAGCAGCCCGCAGGAGGCCGACACTGAAGCTTTCTTT	CASSPQEADTEAFF
TRBJ1-1	-	TRBD1	TRBV19	TGTGCCAGTAGTATCAGTCGGATGGGACAGGGTCTATTTCCTTTCTTT	CASSISRMGQGLFPFF
TRBJ2-7	-	TRBD1	TRBV5-1	TGCGCCAGCAGCCCGGGGGGACAGGGAATCGTCAACGCCGAGCAGTACTTC	CASSPGGQGIVNAEQYF
TRBJ2-7	-	TRBD1	TRBV11-2	TGTGCCAGCAGCTGGGGACAGGGGAGATACGAGCAGTACTTC	CASSWGQGRYEQYF
TRBJ1-1	-	-	TRBV10-1	TGCGCCAGCAGCCCTTCGGGGGGCTACACTGAAGCTTTCTTT	CASSPSGGYTEAFF
TRBJ2-2	-	TRBD2	TRBV5-1	TGCGCCAGCAGAACTAGCGGAGCGAACACCGGGGAGCTGTTTTTT	CASRTSGANTGELFF
TRBJ1-4	few	-	TRBV29-1	TGCAGCGTTCAGGCAGGGCTCCATGAAAAACTGTTTTTT	CSVQAGLHEKLFF
TRBJ1-1	-	-	TRBV18	TGTGCCAGCTCCCCCCAATCGGAGTGGAGCTCTGAAGCTTTCTTT	CASSPQSEWSSEAFF
TRBJ1-2	-	-	TRBV5-1	TGCGCCAGCAGCTTGGAAGCAGGGTATAGGTATGGCTACACCTTC	CASSLEAGYRYGYTF
TRBJ1-1	-	-	TRBV7-9	TGTGCCAGCAGCAAGGCTCACGGAGGATCTGAAGCTTTCTTT	CASSKAHGGSEAFF
TRBJ1-5	-	-	TRBV18	TGTGCCAGCTCACCAAGTGACAGGAGCAATCAGCCCCAGCATTTT	CASSPSDRSNQPQHF
TRBJ2-7	-	-	TRBV4-2	TGTGCCAGCAGCCAAGCGCGGGGATCATACGAGCAGTACTTC	CASSQARGSYEQYF
TRBJ2-1	few	TRBD1	TRBV30	TGTGCCAGACTCGGACAGGGGGTGTTCAATGAGCAGTTCTTC	CARLGQGVFNEQFF